The source of this TCR beta chain is a study of shared clonotypes between healthy human individuals. Positively selected for CCR7, the CD45RO-negative cells used as naive CD8 cells excluded terminally differentiated effector memory CD45RA+ cells. Using immunoSEQ multiplex PCR, the repertoire was profiled, and TCRdb retains in-frame clones only, with some absent. The sample lists about 2 million clones; just under 95% were seen once. Germline assignment: CDR1 MNHNS and CDR2 SASEGT. The CDR3 is 13 amino acids. The germline V and J ends were trimmed by 2 bases and 4 bases, with 9 bases remaining between them.

Sequencing was done on a sample of naive CD8+ T cells sorted from blood. The rearrangement joins TRBV6-1 to TRBJ2-7; TRBD2 might be the D (6 bases). The TCR sequence derives from a man between 18 and 29 years old in good health. CDR3 amino acids: CASSEWGLYEQYF. The DNA of the CDR3 is TGTGCCAGCAGTGAATGGGGACTTTACGAGCAGTACTTC.